The clone carrying this T cell receptor beta chain turned up a few times. Its antigen is currently unknown. CDR3 size: 17 residues. The germline CDR1 and CDR2 sequences are LGHNA and YSLEER. V lost 0 bases, J lost 5 bases, and 19 bases lay in between. 5'RACE, which relied on constant-segment primers, yielded TCR alpha and TCR beta cDNA libraries carrying sample barcodes and UMIs. Each CDR3 protein is one row after TCRdb ran MiXCR on the 5' RACE reads. The sample lists a few hundred thousand distinct CDR3 sequences; 20% to 25% were seen once. This sample stems from a study of T-cell memory formation after mild COVID-19. General study points: Memory sampled before infection contained some responding clones, suggesting cross-reactive memory joined. The study found balanced CD4/CD8 in clones contracting day 15 to 85 and a CD4+ lean in later expanders. Mainly CM and EM harbored the contracting CD4+ clones; mainly EMRA harbored the CD8+ ones.

Sequenced sample: PBMCs or a T cell subset sorted from them (not recorded which). The J gene is TRBJ2-5, the V gene TRBV4-3; possibly TRBD2 for D (6 bases). The clonotype was recovered from a man aged 18 to 30 who had mild COVID-19 (a few samples of this study predate the infection). Cell type and time point are not known. The CDR3 nucleotides read TGCGCCAGCAGCCAAGAACCCCCGACTAGTTCGGAGGAGACCCAGTACTTC. It codes for CASSQEPPTSSEETQYF.